Each of the 17 T cell receptor beta chains below was sequenced from the same sample in a study of a mutant IDH1 vaccine in newly diagnosed glioma. Sequencing used immunoSEQ multiplex PCR; TCRdb keeps in-frame clones, though not all of them. The sample shows under 70,000 clones, 75% to 85% of them seen only once. What these receptors recognize is not known. Time point in this sample: week 5, during vaccination. A 20-mer mutant IDH1 peptide at 300 ug was injected subcutaneously with topical imiquimod. Specimen: PBMCs, collected from a glioma patient whose treatment included an IDH1 peptide vaccine. The receptors originated from a man aged 25 to 40 with glioma.

The chain carries TRBV7-9 and TRBJ2-1; 8 nucleotides match TRBD2. The CDR3 extends over 15 amino acids. The germline gives CDR1 SEHNR, CDR2 FQNEAQ (reference sequence). V gave up 1 base and J gave up 8 bases; unmatched junction bases: 7. CDR3 bases: TGTGCCAGCAGCTTAGTAGCGGGGATTGTGGATGAGCAGTTCTTC. Amino acid sequence: CASSLVAGIVDEQFF.

The CDR3 region is CASSYSMEGNEQYF. In DNA, the CDR3 is TGTGCCAGCAGTTACTCGATGGAGGGGAACGAGCAGTACTTC. The chain employs TRBV6-6 and TRBJ2-7, with D possibly matching TRBD2 (6 bases). V was shortened by 0 bases and J by 5 bases, with 11 bases between the two germline ends. Per the germline V gene, CDR1 is MNHNY and CDR2 is SVGAGI (reference sequence). This CDR3 region has 14 residues.

Of note for this clone: The same CDR3 can be traced to other DNA sequences in this sample. The chain couples TRBV19 to TRBJ2-7; possibly TRBD1 for D (6 bases). The CDR3 sequence is 12 residues long. Trimming took off 2 bases at V and 4 bases at J, with 6 bases between the two ends. Germline CDR1 is LNHDA and CDR2 is SQIVND (reference sequence). The CDR3 DNA follows: TGTGCCAGTAGTATACAGGGGTACGAGCAGTACTTC. Encoded protein: CASSIQGYEQYF.

CDR3 coding DNA: TGTGCCATCAGTGAGTCGGGCTCAGGGATGCTTAATTCACCCCTCCACTTT. Translating it yields CAISESGSGMLNSPLHF. This chain uses TRBV10-3 with TRBJ1-6, with a weak D call TRBD1 (5 bases). The CDR3 has 17 residues. Germline CDR1 and CDR2: ENHRY and SYGVKD. Trimming took off 0 bases at V and 6 bases at J, with 15 bases between the two ends.

A note on this clone: Its ends do not fully match the called genes, so a read error is possible. The chain is built from TRBV5-6 and TRBJ2-7; TRBD1 aligns across 7 bases. The CDR3 is 11 residues long. Germline CDR1 reads SGHDT; CDR2 reads YYEEEE. CDR3 sequence (DNA): TGTGCCAGCAGCATGAATATAGACAGGGTTTTC. Protein: CASSMNIDRVF.

This chain connects TRBV28 to TRBJ1-4; TRBD1 agrees at 7 bases. CDR3 length: 16 amino acids. CDR1 MDHEN and CDR2 SYDVKM come from the germline V gene. Germline trimming cut 3 bases from V and 0 bases from J; bases unmatched to any gene: 4. The CDR3 protein is CASSLGTVATNEKLFF. CDR3 DNA: TGTGCCAGCAGTTTGGGGACAGTTGCAACTAATGAAAAACTGTTTTTT.

The count of this clone is one. This sequence joins TRBV15 and TRBJ1-2; D remains unclear. There are 12 residues in the CDR3. Per germline, CDR1 LNHNV and CDR2 YYDKDF (reference sequence). Trimming left V 3 bases short and J 8 bases short, with 10 bases between. CDR3 in DNA: TGTGCCACCAGCAGGTTGGCCCAAGGCTACACCTTC. Its protein is CATSRLAQGYTF.

The chain has TRBV7-9 and TRBJ2-6; D is perhaps TRBD1 or TRBD2 (5 bases each). The germline CDR1 and CDR2 sequences are SEHNR and FQNEAQ (reference sequence). The length of the CDR3 is 17 residues. V lost 5 bases, J lost 0 bases, and 14 bases lay in between. The DNA for the CDR3 is TGTGCCAGCAGCCTTCCGGGACGGTACTCTGGGGCCAACGTCCTGACTTTC. Protein product: CASSLPGRYSGANVLTF. Combining the CDR3 with reference TRBV7-9 and TRBJ2-6 gives the whole variable domain DTGVSQNPRHKITKRGQNVTFRCDPISEHNRLYWYRQTLGQGPEFLTYFQNEAQLEKSRLLSDRFSAERPKGSFSTLEIQRTEQGDSAMYLCASSLPGRYSGANVLTFGAGSRLTVL.

This rearrangement joins TRBV5-1 to TRBJ2-5; 9 bases line up with TRBD2. Germline lookup yields CDR1 SGHRS and CDR2 YFSETQ. The CDR3 sequence is 16 residues long. V lost 0 bases, J lost 7 bases, and 10 bases stayed unmatched. This chain's CDR3 is CASSLVPGLARGTQYF. CDR3 sequence (DNA): TGCGCCAGCAGCTTGGTCCCGGGACTAGCACGGGGGACCCAGTACTTC.

This clone appeared once. V and J are TRBV11-2 and TRBJ2-2; perhaps D is TRBD1 or TRBD2 (5 bases each). The V gene's germline CDR1 is SGHAT and CDR2 FQNNGV. Trimming took 5 bases from V and 3 from J, leaving 13 bases between them. CDR3 length: 15 residues. The CDR3, as DNA: TGTGCCAGCAGCGCCGCCCAGGGAGACACCGGGGAGCTGTTTTTT. It codes for CASSAAQGDTGELFF.

The gene calls are TRBV18 and TRBJ1-5, with 9 positions matching TRBD1. The CDR3 contains 15 residues. Trimming removed 2 bases from V and 4 bases from J; junction bases left unmatched: 3. Germline V gene sequence: CDR1 KGHSH, CDR2 LQKENI. The CDR3 spells CASSPNRGRNQPQHF. CDR3 DNA: TGTGCCAGCTCACCAAACAGGGGGCGAAATCAGCCCCAGCATTTT.

CDR3 nucleotide sequence: TGTGCCAGCAGTTTAGGGGCGGGTCAGCCCCAGCATTTT. Protein sequence: CASSLGAGQPQHF. V gene TRBV27 combines with J gene TRBJ1-5; D is perhaps TRBD1 (5 bases). Trimming stripped 2 bases from V and 6 bases from J, with 8 bases between. Germline CDR1 and CDR2: MNHEY and SMNVEV (reference sequence). This CDR3 spans 13 amino acids.

The J gene is TRBJ2-1, the V gene TRBV5-1, with D possibly matching TRBD2 (5 bases). Trimming shortened V by 0 bases and J by 9 bases, and 16 bases separated the two germline ends. CDR3 length: 15 residues. CDR1 and CDR2 (germline): SGHRS, YFSETQ. CDR3 in amino acids: CASSLGLAAVTEQFF. The CDR3 coding sequence is TGCGCCAGCAGCTTGGGGCTAGCAGCGGTCACTGAGCAGTTCTTC.

For this clone: The sample has other DNA sequences that encode this CDR3 too. The CDR3 is CAWSVAGELFF. The CDR3 bases are TGTGCCTGGAGTGTCGCCGGGGAGCTGTTTTTT. The chain carries TRBV30 and TRBJ2-2; the D is unclear. Germline CDR1 GTSNPN, CDR2 SVGIG (reference sequence). The CDR3 totals 11 residues. V gave up 0 bases and J gave up 6 bases, with 2 bases separating them.

The CDR3 bases are TGCGCCAGCAGTAAGGACCTAAGCACAGATACGCAGTATTTT. It translates to CASSKDLSTDTQYF. V and J are TRBV10-1 and TRBJ2-3; no clear D gene. CDR1 and CDR2 from the germline V gene are WNHNN and SYGVQD (reference sequence). V was shortened by 5 bases and J by 0 bases, with 9 bases between the two germline ends. CDR3 size: 14 residues.

This chain connects TRBV23-1 to TRBJ1-6, with D possibly TRBD1 on 6 matching bases. TRBV23-1 is assigned to the ORF class and has an uncertain function. V lost 8 bases, J lost 7 bases, and 15 bases lay in between. The CDR3 runs 14 residues. The CDR3: CASPRRGRNSPLHF. For the CDR3, the DNA is TGCGCCAGCCCCCGTAGGGGGAGGAATTCACCCCTCCACTTT.

This chain links TRBV9 with TRBJ2-7, with 8 bases lining up with TRBD2. Germline CDR1 SGDLS, CDR2 YYNGEE. CDR3 length: 17 amino acids. Trimming took 2 bases from V and 3 from J; bases not matched to a gene: 13. The CDR3 here is CASSVGQRGTSRYEQYF. CDR3 in DNA: TGTGCCAGCAGCGTTGGTCAGCGGGGGACCTCACGCTACGAGCAGTACTTC.